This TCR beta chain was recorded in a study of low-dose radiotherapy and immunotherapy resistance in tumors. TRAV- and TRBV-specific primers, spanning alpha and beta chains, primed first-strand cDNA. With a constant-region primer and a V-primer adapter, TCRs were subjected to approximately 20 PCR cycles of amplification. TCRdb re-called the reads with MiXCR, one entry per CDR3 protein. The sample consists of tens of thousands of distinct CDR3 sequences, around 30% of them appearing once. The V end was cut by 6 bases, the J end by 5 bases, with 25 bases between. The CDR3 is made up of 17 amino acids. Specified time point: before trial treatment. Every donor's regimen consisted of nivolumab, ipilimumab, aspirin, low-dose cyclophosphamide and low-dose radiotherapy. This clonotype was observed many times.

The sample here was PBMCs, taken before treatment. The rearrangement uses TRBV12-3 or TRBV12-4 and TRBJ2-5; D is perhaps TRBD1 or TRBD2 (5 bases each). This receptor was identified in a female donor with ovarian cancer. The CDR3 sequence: CASSPEGEAEWRETQYF. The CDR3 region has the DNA TGTGCCAGCAGCCCGGAAGGGGAAGCGGAATGGAGGGAGACCCAGTACTTC.